The sequence of this T cell receptor (beta chain) was determined in a study of CD8 T cells in Susac syndrome. Study-level findings and limits: A relatively small number of individuals underwent TCR sequencing and HLA analysis.

Sequencing of TCR beta was carried out in blood CD8+ and CD4+ T cells. Multiple sclerosis controls were treatment-naive patients with stable or active relapsing-remitting disease. RNA totalling about 0.5 to 1 ug underwent reverse transcription with random hexamers. Amplification of TCR beta CDR3 used immunoSEQ multiplex PCR across 54 Vbeta and 13 Jbeta. Via MiXCR, TCRdb re-called the immunoSEQ multiplex PCR reads, giving one row per CDR3 protein. This sample has about 200,000 distinct CDR3 sequences; roughly 90% occur once, and the top ten carry less than 0.15%. This clonotype was detected only once. The antigen remains undetermined. The ends were cut back, 3 bases at V and 4 bases at J, with 8 bases in the middle. In germline, CDR1 is WSHSY, CDR2 SAAADI. CDR3 length equals 13 residues.

This rearrangement joins TRBV10-2 to TRBJ2-3, with D perhaps TRBD1 (6 bases). Sequencing input: CD8+ T cells from PBMCs. This receptor was taken from a human donor with multiple sclerosis. The CDR3 DNA sequence: TGCGCCAGCAGTGACGGACAGCCAGATACGCAGTATTTT. It specifies CASSDGQPDTQYF.